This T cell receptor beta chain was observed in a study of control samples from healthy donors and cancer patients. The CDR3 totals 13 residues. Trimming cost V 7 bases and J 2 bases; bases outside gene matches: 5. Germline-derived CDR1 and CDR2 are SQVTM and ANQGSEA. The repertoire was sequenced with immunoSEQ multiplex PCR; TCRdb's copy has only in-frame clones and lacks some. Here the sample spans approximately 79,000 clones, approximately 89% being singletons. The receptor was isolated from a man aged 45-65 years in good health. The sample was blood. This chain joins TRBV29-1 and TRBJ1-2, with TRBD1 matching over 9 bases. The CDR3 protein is CSGRDRENYGYTF. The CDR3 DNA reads TGCAGCGGCCGGGACAGGGAGAACTATGGCTACACCTTC. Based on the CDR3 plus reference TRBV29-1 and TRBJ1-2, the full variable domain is SAVISQKPSRDICQRGTSLTIQCQVDSQVTMMFWYRQQPGQSLTLIATANQGSEATYESGFVIDKFPISRPNLTFSTLTVSNMSPEDSSIYLCSGRDRENYGYTFGSGTRLTVV.